Shown below are 6 T cell receptor beta chains from a single sample sequenced in a study of spatial heterogeneity in lung cancer. Specified time point: blood at routine non-recurrence follow-up after resection. Without sorting, whole RNA was sequenced from tumor, nontumor lung or frozen PBMC. TCRdb itself ran the 5' RACE reads through MiXCR, one entry per CDR3 protein. Of about 52,000 distinct CDR3 sequences detected, 7.4% appear once; the ten largest clones hold less than 45%. The sample consisted of PBMCs, taken at follow-up. The receptors were gathered from a female donor with early-stage non-small cell lung cancer.

The chain recombines TRBV19 with TRBJ2-1, with 7 bases that match TRBD1. The CDR3 spans 17 residues. J was trimmed by 1 base and V by 4 bases; bases with no gene match: 10. Per germline, CDR1 LNHDA and CDR2 SQIVND (reference sequence). DNA of the CDR3: TGTGCCAGTAGTAGGACAGGTCCCACAAATTCCTACAATGAGCAGTTCTTC. This encodes CASSRTGPTNSYNEQFF. The whole variable domain, filled in from reference TRBV19 and TRBJ2-1, reads DGGITQSPKYLFRKEGQNVTLSCEQNLNHDAMYWYRQDPGQGLRLIYYSQIVNDFQKGDIAEGYSVSREKKESFPLTVTSAQKNPTAFYLCASSRTGPTNSYNEQFFGPGTRLTVL.

At least ten counts were recorded for this clonotype. The V gene is TRBV7-3, the J gene TRBJ2-5; possible D gene TRBD2, 6 bases. V lost 5 bases and J 4 bases, leaving 11 bases between the germline ends. This CDR3 has 13 amino acids. The germline CDR1 and CDR2 sequences are SGHTA and FQGTGA. CDR3 coding DNA: TGTGCCAGCAGCGGGGGGAGGCGAGAGACCCAGTACTTC. Its protein is CASSGGRRETQYF.

V is TRBV2 and J is TRBJ2-7; 8 bases are a match to TRBD1. The CDR3 runs to 13 residues. Trimming took 7 bases from V and 2 from J; bases not matched to a gene: 4. Germline CDR1 SNHLY, CDR2 FYNNEI. In DNA, the CDR3 is TGTGCCAGCAAGGGGACAGGACCCTACGAGCAGTACTTC. It codes for CASKGTGPYEQYF.

In this sample, this clonotype turned up many times. The chain has TRBV5-5 and TRBJ2-5; the match to TRBD2 covers 11 bases. V shed 2 bases and J 9 bases; nucleotides not matched to a gene: 9. CDR3 length equals 15 residues. The germline gives CDR1 SGHKS, CDR2 YYEKEE (reference sequence). CDR3 sequence reads: CASSFVPPTSGAQYF. The CDR3 DNA is TGTGCCAGCAGCTTCGTCCCACCGACTAGCGGGGCCCAGTACTTC.

This clonotype appeared many times. This chain connects TRBV20-1 to TRBJ2-7; 10 bases map to TRBD2. The J segment lost 7 bases and the V segment lost 0 bases, leaving 9 bases of the junction unmatched. CDR1 DFQATT and CDR2 SNEGSKA come from the germline V gene (reference sequence). CDR3 length equals 15 residues. The CDR3 bases are TGCAGTGCTAGAGATCCAGCGGGGGGGCGCGTGGAGCAGTACTTC. It encodes CSARDPAGGRVEQYF.

There are many counts of this clonotype. As DNA, the CDR3 is TGCAGCGTTGAATTTCTCGGCAGGGAGAATGGAGGCAACTATGGCTACACCTTC. Residues: CSVEFLGRENGGNYGYTF. The J gene is TRBJ1-2, the V gene TRBV29-1; the D gene is possibly TRBD1 (5 bases). Germline CDR1 SQVTM, CDR2 ANQGSEA. This CDR3 has 18 amino acids. V shed 2 bases and J shed 2 bases, with 24 bases lying between them.